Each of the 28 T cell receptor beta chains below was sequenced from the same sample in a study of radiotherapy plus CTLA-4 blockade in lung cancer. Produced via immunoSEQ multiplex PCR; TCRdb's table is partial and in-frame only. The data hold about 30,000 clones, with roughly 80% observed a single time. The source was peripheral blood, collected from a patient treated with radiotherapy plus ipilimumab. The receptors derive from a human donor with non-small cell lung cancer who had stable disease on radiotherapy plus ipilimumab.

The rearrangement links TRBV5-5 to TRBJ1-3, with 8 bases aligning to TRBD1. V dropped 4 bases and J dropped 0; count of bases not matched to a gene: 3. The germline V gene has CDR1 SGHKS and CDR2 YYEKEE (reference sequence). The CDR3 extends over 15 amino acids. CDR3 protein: CASSRTGNSGNTIYF. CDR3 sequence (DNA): TGTGCCAGCAGCCGGACAGGGAACTCTGGAAACACCATATATTTT.

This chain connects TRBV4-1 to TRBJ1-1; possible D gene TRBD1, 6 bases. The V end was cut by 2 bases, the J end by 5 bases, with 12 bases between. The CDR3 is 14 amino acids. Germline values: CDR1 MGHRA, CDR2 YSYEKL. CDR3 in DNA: TGCGCCAGCAGCCAACAGGGGATGGGTACTGAAGCTTTCTTT. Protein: CASSQQGMGTEAFF.

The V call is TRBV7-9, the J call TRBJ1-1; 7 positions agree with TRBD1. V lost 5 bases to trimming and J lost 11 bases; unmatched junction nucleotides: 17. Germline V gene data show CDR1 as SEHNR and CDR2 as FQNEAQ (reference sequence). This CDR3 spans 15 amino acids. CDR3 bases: TGTGCCAGCAGCCCCATGGCGGCAGGGGGTAAACGGGCTTTCTTT. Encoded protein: CASSPMAAGGKRAFF.

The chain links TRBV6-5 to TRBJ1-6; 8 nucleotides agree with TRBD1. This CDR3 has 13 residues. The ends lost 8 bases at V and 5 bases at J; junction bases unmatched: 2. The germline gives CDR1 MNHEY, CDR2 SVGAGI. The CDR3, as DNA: TGTGCCAGCGCGACAGGGGATAATTCACCCCTCCACTTT. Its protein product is CASATGDNSPLHF.

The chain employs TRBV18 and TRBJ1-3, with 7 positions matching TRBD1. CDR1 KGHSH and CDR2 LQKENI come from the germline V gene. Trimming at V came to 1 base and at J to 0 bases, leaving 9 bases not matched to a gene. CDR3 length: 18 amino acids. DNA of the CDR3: TGTGCCAGCTCACCACTCCCGGGACAGTCAAGCTCTGGAAACACCATATATTTT. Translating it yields CASSPLPGQSSSGNTIYF.

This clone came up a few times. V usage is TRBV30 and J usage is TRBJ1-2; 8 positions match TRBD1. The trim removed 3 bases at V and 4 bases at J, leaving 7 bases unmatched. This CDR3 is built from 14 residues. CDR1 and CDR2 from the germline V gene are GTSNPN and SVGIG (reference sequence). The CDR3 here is CAWRSAGGGYGYTF. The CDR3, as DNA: TGTGCCTGGAGGTCCGCAGGGGGCGGCTATGGCTACACCTTC.

CDR3 sequence (DNA): TGTGCCAGCAGCTTCGGACAGGGTTACATGAACACTGAAGCTTTCTTT. Residues: CASSFGQGYMNTEAFF. The rearrangement joins TRBV11-2 to TRBJ1-1; 8 bases match TRBD1. The V segment lost 3 bases and the J segment 0 bases; nucleotides outside the gene matches: 6. The CDR3 sequence is 16 residues long. Germline CDR1 is SGHAT and CDR2 is FQNNGV.

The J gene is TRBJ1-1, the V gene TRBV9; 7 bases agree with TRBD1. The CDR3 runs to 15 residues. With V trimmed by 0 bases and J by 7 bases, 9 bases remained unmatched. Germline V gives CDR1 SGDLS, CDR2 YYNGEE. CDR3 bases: TGTGCCAGCAGCGTAGATGTGGGCTGGGACAGTGAAGCTTTCTTT. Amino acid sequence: CASSVDVGWDSEAFF.

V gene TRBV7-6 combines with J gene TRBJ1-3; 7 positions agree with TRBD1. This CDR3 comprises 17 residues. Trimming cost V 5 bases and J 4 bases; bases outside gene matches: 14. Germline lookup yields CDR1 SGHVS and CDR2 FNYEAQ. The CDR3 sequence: CASSPVTGALTGNTIYF. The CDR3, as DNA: TGTGCCAGCAGCCCAGTCACAGGGGCCCTTACGGGAAACACCATATATTTT.

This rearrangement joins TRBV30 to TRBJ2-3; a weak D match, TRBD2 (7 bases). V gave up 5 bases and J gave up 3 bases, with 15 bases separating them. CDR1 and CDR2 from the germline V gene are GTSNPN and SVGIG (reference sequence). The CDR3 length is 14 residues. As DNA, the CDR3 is TGTGCCTGGGATAGGGGGGGGCAAACAGATACGCAGTATTTT. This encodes CAWDRGGQTDTQYF.

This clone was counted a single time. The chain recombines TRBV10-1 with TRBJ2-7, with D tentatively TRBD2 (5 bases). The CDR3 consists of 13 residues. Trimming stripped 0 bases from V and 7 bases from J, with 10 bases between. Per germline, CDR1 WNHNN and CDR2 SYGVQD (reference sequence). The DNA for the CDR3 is TGCGCCAGCAGTGAGTCGGCGTCGGGAGAGCAGTACTTC. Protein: CASSESASGEQYF.

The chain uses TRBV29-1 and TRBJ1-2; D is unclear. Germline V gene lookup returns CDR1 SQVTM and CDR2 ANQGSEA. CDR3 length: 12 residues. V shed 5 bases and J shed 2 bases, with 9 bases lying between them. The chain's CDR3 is CSVHGGNYGYTF. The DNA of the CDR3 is TGCAGCGTTCATGGAGGGAACTATGGCTACACCTTC.

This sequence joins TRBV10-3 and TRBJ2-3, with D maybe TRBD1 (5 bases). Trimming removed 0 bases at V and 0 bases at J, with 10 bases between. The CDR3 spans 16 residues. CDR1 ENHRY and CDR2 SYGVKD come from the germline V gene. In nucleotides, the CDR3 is TGTGCCATCAGTGAGTCGGGGCGGTCTAGCACAGATACGCAGTATTTT. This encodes CAISESGRSSTDTQYF.

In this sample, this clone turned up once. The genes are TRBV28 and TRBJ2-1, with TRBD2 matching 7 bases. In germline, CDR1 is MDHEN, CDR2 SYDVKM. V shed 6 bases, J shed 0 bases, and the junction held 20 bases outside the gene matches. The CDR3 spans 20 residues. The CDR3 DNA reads TGTGCCAGCAGCCGTAGACTCGGGGTAGCGGGCAAGAGCTCCTACAATGAGCAGTTCTTC. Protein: CASSRRLGVAGKSSYNEQFF.

Here the CDR3 DNA reads TGTGCCATCAGACAGGGGGCTATTGAAGCTTTCTTT. It specifies CAIRQGAIEAFF. The chain is built from TRBV10-3 and TRBJ1-1; 9 nucleotides line up with TRBD1. V lost 6 bases, J lost 7 bases, and 3 bases stayed unmatched. Germline V lookup: CDR1 ENHRY, CDR2 SYGVKD. The CDR3 totals 12 residues.

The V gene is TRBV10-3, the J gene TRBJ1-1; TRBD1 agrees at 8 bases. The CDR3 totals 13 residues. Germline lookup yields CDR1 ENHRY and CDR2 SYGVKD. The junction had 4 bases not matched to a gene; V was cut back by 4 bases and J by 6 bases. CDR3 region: CAISVQGGAEAFF. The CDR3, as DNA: TGTGCCATCAGTGTACAGGGGGGGGCTGAAGCTTTCTTT.

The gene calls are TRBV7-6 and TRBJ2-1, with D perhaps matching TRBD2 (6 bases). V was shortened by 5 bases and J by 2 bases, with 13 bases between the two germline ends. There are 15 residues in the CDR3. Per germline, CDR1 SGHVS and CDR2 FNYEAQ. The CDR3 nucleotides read TGTGCCAGCAGCACCGGGACTCTAACCTACAATGAGCAGTTCTTC. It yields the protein CASSTGTLTYNEQFF. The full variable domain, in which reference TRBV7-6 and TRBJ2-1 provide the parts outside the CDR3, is GAGVSQSPRYKVTKRGQDVALRCDPISGHVSLYWYRQALGQGPEFLTYFNYEAQQDKSGLPNDRFSAERPEGSISTLTIQRTEQRDSAMYRCASSTGTLTYNEQFFGPGTRLTVL.

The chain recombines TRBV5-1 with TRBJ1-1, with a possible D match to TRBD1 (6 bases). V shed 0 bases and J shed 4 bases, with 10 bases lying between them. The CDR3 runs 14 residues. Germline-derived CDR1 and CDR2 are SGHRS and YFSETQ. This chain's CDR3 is CASSLDGGGTEAFF. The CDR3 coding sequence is TGCGCCAGCAGCTTGGATGGAGGGGGCACTGAAGCTTTCTTT.

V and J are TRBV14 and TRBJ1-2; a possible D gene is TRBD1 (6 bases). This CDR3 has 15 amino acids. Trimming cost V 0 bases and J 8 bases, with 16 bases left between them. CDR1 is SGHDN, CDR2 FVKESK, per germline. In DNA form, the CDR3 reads TGTGCCAGCAGCCAAGAGATGATGGCAGGGGACGGCTACACCTTC. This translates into CASSQEMMAGDGYTF.

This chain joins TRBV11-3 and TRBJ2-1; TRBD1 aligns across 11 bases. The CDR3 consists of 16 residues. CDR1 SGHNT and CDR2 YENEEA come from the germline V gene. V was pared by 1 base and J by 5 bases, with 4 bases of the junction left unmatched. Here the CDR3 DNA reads TGTGCCAGCAGCTTAGCCGGGACAGGGGGGGACAATGAGCAGTTCTTC. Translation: CASSLAGTGGDNEQFF.

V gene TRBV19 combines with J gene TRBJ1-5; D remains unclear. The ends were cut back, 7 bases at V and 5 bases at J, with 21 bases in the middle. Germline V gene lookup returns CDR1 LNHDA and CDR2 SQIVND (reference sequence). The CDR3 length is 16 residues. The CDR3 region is CASTPIRSRGDQPQHF. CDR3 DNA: TGTGCCAGTACCCCGATTCGTTCCCGGGGAGATCAGCCCCAGCATTTT.

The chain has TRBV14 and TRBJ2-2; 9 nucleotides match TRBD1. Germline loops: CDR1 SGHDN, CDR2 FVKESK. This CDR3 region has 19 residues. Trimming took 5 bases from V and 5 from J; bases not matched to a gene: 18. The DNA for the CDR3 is TGTGCCAGCAGCAAGTACCCCCGGGACAGGGAATCTTTAACCGGGGAGCTGTTTTTT. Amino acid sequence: CASSKYPRDRESLTGELFF. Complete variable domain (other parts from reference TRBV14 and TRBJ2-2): EAGVTQFPSHSVIEKGQTVTLRCDPISGHDNLYWYRRVMGKEIKFLLHFVKESKQDESGMPNNRFLAERTGGTYSTLKVQPAELEDSGVYFCASSKYPRDRESLTGELFFGEGSRLTVL.

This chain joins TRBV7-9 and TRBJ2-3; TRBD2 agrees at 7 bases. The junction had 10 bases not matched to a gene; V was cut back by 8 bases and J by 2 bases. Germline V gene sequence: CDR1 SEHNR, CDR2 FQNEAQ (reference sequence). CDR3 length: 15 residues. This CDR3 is CASRPSGPPTDTQYF. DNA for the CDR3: TGTGCCAGCCGTCCTAGCGGCCCCCCCACAGATACGCAGTATTTT. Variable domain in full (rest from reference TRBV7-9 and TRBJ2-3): DTGVSQNPRHKITKRGQNVTFRCDPISEHNRLYWYRQTLGQGPEFLTYFQNEAQLEKSRLLSDRFSAERPKGSFSTLEIQRTEQGDSAMYLCASRPSGPPTDTQYFGPGTRLTVL.

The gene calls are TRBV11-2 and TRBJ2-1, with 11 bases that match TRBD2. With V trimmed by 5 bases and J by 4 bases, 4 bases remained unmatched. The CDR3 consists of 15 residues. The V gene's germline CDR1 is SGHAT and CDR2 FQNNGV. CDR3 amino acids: CASSVTSGGYNEQFF. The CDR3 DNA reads TGTGCCAGCAGCGTTACTAGCGGGGGTTACAATGAGCAGTTCTTC.

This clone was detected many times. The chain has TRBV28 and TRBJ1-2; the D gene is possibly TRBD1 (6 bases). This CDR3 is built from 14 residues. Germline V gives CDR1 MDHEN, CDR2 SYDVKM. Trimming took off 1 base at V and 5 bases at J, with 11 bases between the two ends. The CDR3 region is CASSLLGGGYGYTF. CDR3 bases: TGTGCCAGCAGTTTATTAGGGGGGGGTTATGGCTACACCTTC.

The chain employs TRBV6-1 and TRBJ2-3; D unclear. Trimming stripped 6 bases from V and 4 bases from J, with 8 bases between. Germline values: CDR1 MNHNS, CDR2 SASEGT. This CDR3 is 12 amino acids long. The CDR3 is CASSYVADTQYF. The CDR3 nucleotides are TGTGCCAGCAGCTATGTAGCAGATACGCAGTATTTT.

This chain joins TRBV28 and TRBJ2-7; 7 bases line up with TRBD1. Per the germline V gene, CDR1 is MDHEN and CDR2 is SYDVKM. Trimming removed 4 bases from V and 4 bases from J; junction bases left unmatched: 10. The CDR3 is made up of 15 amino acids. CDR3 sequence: CASSSHGTDFYEQYV. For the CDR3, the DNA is TGTGCCAGCAGTTCCCACGGGACAGACTTTTACGAGCAGTACGTC.

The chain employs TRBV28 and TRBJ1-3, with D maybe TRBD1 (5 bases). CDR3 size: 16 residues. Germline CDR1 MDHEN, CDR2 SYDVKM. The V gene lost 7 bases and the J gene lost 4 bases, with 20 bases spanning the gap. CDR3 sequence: CASIPPVGAAGNTIYF. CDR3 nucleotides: TGTGCCAGCATCCCCCCCGTCGGGGCGGCGGGAAACACCATATATTTT. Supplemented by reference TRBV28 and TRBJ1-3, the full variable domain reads DVKVTQSSRYLVKRTGEKVFLECVQDMDHENMFWYRQDPGLGLRLIYFSYDVKMKEKGDIPEGYSVSREKKERFSLILESASTNQTSMYLCASIPPVGAAGNTIYFGEGSWLTVV.